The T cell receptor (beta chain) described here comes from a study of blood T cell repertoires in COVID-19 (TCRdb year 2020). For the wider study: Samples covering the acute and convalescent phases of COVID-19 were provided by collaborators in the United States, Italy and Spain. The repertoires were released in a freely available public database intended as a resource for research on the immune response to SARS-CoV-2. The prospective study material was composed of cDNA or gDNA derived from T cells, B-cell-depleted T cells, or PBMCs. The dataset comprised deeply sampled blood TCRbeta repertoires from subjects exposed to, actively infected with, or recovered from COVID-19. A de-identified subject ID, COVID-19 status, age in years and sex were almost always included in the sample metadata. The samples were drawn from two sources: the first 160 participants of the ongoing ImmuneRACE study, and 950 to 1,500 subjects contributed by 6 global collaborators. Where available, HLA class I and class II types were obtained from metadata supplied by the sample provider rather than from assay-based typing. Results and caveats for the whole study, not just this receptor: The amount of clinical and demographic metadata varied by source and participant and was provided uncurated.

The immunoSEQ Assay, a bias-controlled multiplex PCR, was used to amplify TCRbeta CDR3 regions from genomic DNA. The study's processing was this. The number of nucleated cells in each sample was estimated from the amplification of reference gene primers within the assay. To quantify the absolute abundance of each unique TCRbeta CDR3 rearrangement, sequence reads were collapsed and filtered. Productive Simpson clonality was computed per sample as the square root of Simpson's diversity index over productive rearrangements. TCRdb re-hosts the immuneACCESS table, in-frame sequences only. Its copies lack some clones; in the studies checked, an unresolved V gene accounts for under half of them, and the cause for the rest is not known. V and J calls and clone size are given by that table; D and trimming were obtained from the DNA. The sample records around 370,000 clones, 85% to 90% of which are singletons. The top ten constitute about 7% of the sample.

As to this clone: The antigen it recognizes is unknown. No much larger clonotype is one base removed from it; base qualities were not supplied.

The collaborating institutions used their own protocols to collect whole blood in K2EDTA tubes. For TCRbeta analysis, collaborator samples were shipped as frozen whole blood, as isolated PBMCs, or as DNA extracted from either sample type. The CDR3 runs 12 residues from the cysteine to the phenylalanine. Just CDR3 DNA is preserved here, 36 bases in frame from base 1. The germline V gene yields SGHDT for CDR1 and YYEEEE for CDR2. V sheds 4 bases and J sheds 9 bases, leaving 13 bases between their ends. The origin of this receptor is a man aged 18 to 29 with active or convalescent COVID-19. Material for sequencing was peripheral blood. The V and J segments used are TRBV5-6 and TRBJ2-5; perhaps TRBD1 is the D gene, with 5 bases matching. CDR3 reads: CASSLGQKPQYF. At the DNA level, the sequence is TGTGCCAGCAGCCTCGGACAAAAGCCCCAGTACTTC.